This T cell receptor beta chain was found in a study of human T cells and chemical hapten exposure. This clonotype was counted ten times or more. TCRdb recomputed calls from the RACE reads with MiXCR, one row per CDR3 protein. The data show about 120,000 distinct CDR3 sequences, approximately 12% seen once. The time point denotes: pre-sensitization, week 0. Treatment specified: therapeutic diphenylcyclopropenone sensitization with weekly scalp DPC. Material: whole blood, obtained in connection with sensitization to the hapten diphenylcyclopropenone (DPC). The sequence was obtained from a woman under 30 with alopecia areata. Some clones in this sample may be carry-over from other donors' samples.

The CDR3 protein is CASSYIQYF. The CDR3 nucleotides are TGCGCCAGCAGTTACATTCAGTACTTC. The chain joins TRBV5-1 to TRBJ2-4; the D is unclear. The V gene's germline CDR1 is SGHRS and CDR2 YFSETQ. V was cut by 5 bases and J by 8 bases, with 2 bases left in between. The CDR3 is made up of 9 amino acids.